This T cell receptor (beta chain) originates from a study of control samples from healthy donors and cancer patients. Assay: immunoSEQ multiplex PCR; the TCRdb copy retains only in-frame clones and omits some. The sample has under 130,000 clones, approximately 90% seen once. CDR1 LGHNT and CDR2 FRNRAP come from the germline V gene. The CDR3 is made up of 18 amino acids. V was cut by 5 bases and J by 0 bases, with 19 bases left in between. Input material: PBMCs. The chain uses TRBV12-5 and TRBJ2-2; tentative D call: TRBD2 (5 bases). The TCR was taken from a man aged 55 to 70 with lung cancer. CDR3 bases: TGTGCTAGTGGTCAAATTCCGGACGGACTTGCGAACACCGGGGAGCTGTTTTTT. It codes for CASGQIPDGLANTGELFF. Looking up the rest from reference TRBV12-5 and TRBJ2-2 gives the full variable domain: DARVTQTPRHKVTEMGQEVTMRCQPILGHNTVFWYRQTMMQGLELLAYFRNRAPLDDSGMPKDRFSAEMPDATLATLKIQPSEPRDSAVYFCASGQIPDGLANTGELFFGEGSRLTVL.